The rows below give T cell receptor beta chains drawn from one sample of a study of blood T cells in healthy people across ages. TCRdb reanalysed the 5' RACE reads using MiXCR and keeps one entry per CDR3 protein. The sample yields roughly 800,000 distinct CDR3 sequences, roughly 26% seen once. The same sample was also used in a study of T cells of mothers and their children.

The sequencing sample was made of blood. These receptors all come from a boy between 10 and 17 years old in good health. Both conserved end residues are part of each CDR3. A D gene is named only where the DNA matches it firmly. Clone size is given for some rows only: seen once, a few or many times, or a class if the clone is expanded.

TRBV3-1	.	few	TRBJ1-5	TGTGCCAGCAGCCAAAACGGCGGAAGGAATCAGCCCCAGCATTTT	CASSQNGGRNQPQHF
TRBV15	.	.	TRBJ1-2	TGTGCCACCAGCAGAGAGACCGCCGGCTATGGCTACACCTTC	CATSRETAGYGYTF
TRBV13	.	.	TRBJ1-2	TGTGCCAGCAGCTCCGGACAGATGGTAGGCTACACCTTC	CASSSGQMVGYTF
TRBV3-1	.	.	TRBJ2-1	TGTGCCAGCAGCCAAGATCACAGCACCACGGCCAATGAGCAGTTCTTC	CASSQDHSTTANEQFF
TRBV7-9	TRBD2	few	TRBJ2-1	TGTGCCAGCAGCTCCCCGGGACTAGCGGGGAGTGAGCAGTTCTTC	CASSSPGLAGSEQFF
TRBV28	TRBD1	few	TRBJ2-3	TGTGCCAGCAGCTCGATCGGGACAGGTGAATTCACAGATACGCAGTATTTT	CASSSIGTGEFTDTQYF
TRBV6-1	.	few	TRBJ1-5	TGTGCCAGCATGCTAGGGGGGTATCAGCCCCAGCATTTT	CASMLGGYQPQHF
TRBV5-5	.	few	TRBJ2-5	TGTGCCAGCAGCAAAGGGATACTAGGCCCCCAAGAGACCCAGTACTTC	CASSKGILGPQETQYF
TRBV29-1	.	.	TRBJ2-5	TGCAGCGTTGAGGGGCAGGTTCACCGGCAAGAGACCCAGTACTTC	CSVEGQVHRQETQYF
TRBV6-5	TRBD2	few	TRBJ2-5	TGTGCCAGCAGTTACTCGGGGACTAGCGGGCCCCCAGAGACCCAGTACTTC	CASSYSGTSGPPETQYF
TRBV28	.	few	TRBJ2-4	TGTGCCAGCAGTTTAGGGGGACGGATGAAAAACATTCAGTACTTC	CASSLGGRMKNIQYF
TRBV3-1	TRBD1	.	TRBJ1-5	TGTGCCAGCAGCCAGGGGACAGGGGGCTCGGGAAATCAGCCCCAGCATTTT	CASSQGTGGSGNQPQHF
TRBV12-3/TRBV12-4	.	.	TRBJ1-2	TGTGCCAGCAGTTTAGTGTCCTCAAGGAGGTATGGCTACACCTTC	CASSLVSSRRYGYTF
TRBV2	TRBD1	.	TRBJ2-2	TGTGCCAGCACCCAAGACAGGGCTGCCGGGGAGCTGTTTTTT	CASTQDRAAGELFF
TRBV7-9	TRBD2	.	TRBJ2-1	TGTGCCAGCAGCCGGACTAGCGGGGGGCTAAATGAGCAGTTCTTC	CASSRTSGGLNEQFF
TRBV20-1	.	.	TRBJ2-7	TGCAGTGCCACCGGGACTGACTACGAGCAGTACTTC	CSATGTDYEQYF
TRBV6-2/TRBV6-3	.	.	TRBJ2-1	TGTGCCAGCAGTGCCGGACAGCCGCCCGAGCAGTTCTTC	CASSAGQPPEQFF
TRBV7-9	.	.	TRBJ1-2	TGTGCCAGCAGCTTACCACAACTCGAGGGGCATGGCTACACCTTC	CASSLPQLEGHGYTF
TRBV5-1	TRBD1	.	TRBJ2-7	TGCGCCACTACACCGGGACAGGGGTTCTACGAGCAGTACTTC	CATTPGQGFYEQYF
TRBV20-1	TRBD2	.	TRBJ2-7	TGCAGTGCTAGAGCCAGCGGGGGGGTCAGAAACGAGCAGTACTTC	CSARASGGVRNEQYF
TRBV2	.	few	TRBJ2-3	TGTGCCAGCAGGAGACGTGGAAGAGCGGGCACAGATACGCAGTATTTT	CASRRRGRAGTDTQYF
TRBV20-1	TRBD1	.	TRBJ1-1	TGCAGTGCTAGACTGGACAGGGGTTTCGAGAGACGGAACACTGAAGCTTTCTTT	CSARLDRGFERRNTEAFF
TRBV28	TRBD1	.	TRBJ1-2	TGTGCCAGCAGATCGGACAGGTTGGGGGGCTACACCTTC	CASRSDRLGGYTF
TRBV19	.	few	TRBJ1-1	TGTGCCAGTAGTATTCCGGGGACTGAAGCTTTCTTT	CASSIPGTEAFF
TRBV29-1	.	few	TRBJ1-1	TGCAGCGTCCCCGATATGGGGGGGGAAGCTTTCTTT	CSVPDMGGEAFF
TRBV29-1	.	few	TRBJ2-2	TGCAGCGTTGCGACAGGAGGCATCGGGGAGCTGTTTTTT	CSVATGGIGELFF
TRBV6-5	.	.	TRBJ2-3	TGTGCCGGCAGTTCCGGAGGGACACGGGGCCTCACAGATACGCAGTATTTT	CAGSSGGTRGLTDTQYF
TRBV4-1	.	.	TRBJ1-1	TGCGCCAGCAGCCAAGATTCGCAGGCCAACACTGAAGCTTTCTTT	CASSQDSQANTEAFF
TRBV20-1	.	.	TRBJ2-7	TGCAGTGCTAATGACGGGTCCTACGAGCAGTACTTC	CSANDGSYEQYF
TRBV7-2	.	few	TRBJ1-5	TGTGCCAGCAGCTTAGTTCCTAATCAGCCCCAGCATTTT	CASSLVPNQPQHF
TRBV20-1	TRBD1	many	TRBJ1-6	TGCAGTGCTCTACAGACAGGGAATAATTCACCCCTCCACTTT	CSALQTGNNSPLHF
TRBV3-1	.	once	TRBJ2-1	TGTGCCAGCAGCCAGGAAGTGGGGCGGGGTGAGCAGTTCTTC	CASSQEVGRGEQFF
TRBV12-3/TRBV12-4	.	.	TRBJ2-4	TGTGCCAGCAGTTTCATGGGCGATGGTAAAAACATTCAGCACTTC	CASSFMGDGKNIQHF
TRBV3-1	.	few	TRBJ2-4	TGTGCCAGCAGCCAAGTAAGACAGGTTCAGTACTTC	CASSQVRQVQYF
TRBV7-9	TRBD1	.	TRBJ2-5	TGTGCCAGCAGCGACTGGACAGGGGAAGAGACCCAGTACTTC	CASSDWTGEETQYF
TRBV9	.	.	TRBJ1-2	TGTGCCAGCAGCGTAGGACCCCGGGACTTTGGCTACACCTTC	CASSVGPRDFGYTF
TRBV27	TRBD1	few	TRBJ1-1	TGTGCCAGCAGCCCAAAGACCAGACAGGGATATATCACTAAAGCTTTCTTT	CASSPKTRQGYITKAFF
TRBV9	TRBD2	few	TRBJ2-5	TGTGCCAGCAGCGTAGAGGCGGGGGAGGGGGAGACCCAGTACTTC	CASSVEAGEGETQYF
TRBV20-1	.	many	TRBJ2-5	TGCAGTGCTAGCACGGACAGCCAAGAGACCCAGTACTTC	CSASTDSQETQYF
TRBV5-1	TRBD2	.	TRBJ2-5	TGCGCCAGCAGCAGATCGCTAGCGGGGGGGCCGGAGACCCAGTACTTC	CASSRSLAGGPETQYF
TRBV20-1	.	.	TRBJ1-4	TGCAGTGCTAGAGAGCTGTCAAGTGAAAAACTGTTTTTT	CSARELSSEKLFF
TRBV11-2	TRBD1	.	TRBJ1-2	TGTGCCAGCAGCTTAGACCCCGGGCAGGGGGTTAACTATGGCTACACCTTC	CASSLDPGQGVNYGYTF
TRBV12-3/TRBV12-4	.	few	TRBJ2-5	TGTGCCAGCACTCGAGTGAGGGGAAGGGGAGAGACCCAGTACTTC	CASTRVRGRGETQYF
TRBV25-1	TRBD1	few	TRBJ2-7	TGTGCCAGCAGTGAATCGCGGACAGGTTCCACCGAGCAGTACTTC	CASSESRTGSTEQYF
TRBV7-9	.	few	TRBJ1-1	TGTGCCAGCAGAAACCATGGACAGAACATGAACACTGAAGCTTTCTTT	CASRNHGQNMNTEAFF
TRBV12-3/TRBV12-4	.	.	TRBJ1-1	TGTGCCAGCAGACAGGGTCTGGACACTGAAGCTTTCTTT	CASRQGLDTEAFF
TRBV20-1	TRBD1	few	TRBJ1-2	TGCAGTGCTATCGGGGACAGCGGCTATGGCTACACCTTC	CSAIGDSGYGYTF
TRBV6-1	.	.	TRBJ2-5	TGTGCCAGCAGTGAGGCGAAGAACCAGTACTTC	CASSEAKNQYF
TRBV12-3/TRBV12-4	.	.	TRBJ2-7	TGTGCCAGCAGTTTGTTGCCCAACGAGCAGTACTTC	CASSLLPNEQYF
TRBV3-1	.	few	TRBJ1-2	TGTGCCAGCAGCCAAAAAGGTCTTAGGCAGGGCTACACCTTC	CASSQKGLRQGYTF
TRBV28	.	.	TRBJ2-7	TGTGCCAGCAGACAACAGGGCCACGAGCAGTACTTC	CASRQQGHEQYF
TRBV3-1	TRBD2	few	TRBJ2-7	TGTGCCAGCAGCCCCGTAGCGGGGCCCTACGAGCAGTACTTC	CASSPVAGPYEQYF
TRBV15	TRBD1	.	TRBJ1-1	TGTGCCACCAGCAGAGACAGGGGGCGCGATGAAGCTTTCTTT	CATSRDRGRDEAFF
TRBV30	.	.	TRBJ2-5	TGTGCCTGGAGTGTGGGGGCGGGCGTTTGGGAGACCCAGTACTTC	CAWSVGAGVWETQYF
TRBV5-1	TRBD1	few	TRBJ1-2	TGCGCCAGCAGCTCGGCCCGACAGGGCTATGGCTACACCTTC	CASSSARQGYGYTF
TRBV18	.	.	TRBJ1-1	TGTGCCAGCTCACCACCGCCCCGGCGGGGGGGGACCATGAACACTGAAGCTTTCTTT	CASSPPPRRGGTMNTEAFF
TRBV6-6	.	.	TRBJ2-5	TGTGCCAGCGCTAATTTGGAAGGGGTTGTGACCCAGTACTTC	CASANLEGVVTQYF
TRBV5-5	.	.	TRBJ1-5	TGTGCCAGCAGCCTGGACAGCTTCGGGCGACCCCAGCATTTT	CASSLDSFGRPQHF
TRBV7-9	.	few	TRBJ1-6	TGTGCCAGCAGCTTAGGGTTGGGAGGGAATTCACCCCTCCACTTT	CASSLGLGGNSPLHF
TRBV20-1	.	.	TRBJ2-5	TGCAGTGCTAGTGCTAGTTGGGTGGAGACCCAGTACTTC	CSASASWVETQYF